This T cell receptor beta chain was found in a study of blood T cell repertoires in COVID-19. The overall study: Acute and convalescent COVID-19 samples came from the United States, Italy and Spain.

V lost 1 base, J lost 16 bases, and 17 bases lay in between. Germline V gives CDR1 LNHNV, CDR2 YYDKDF (reference sequence). This CDR3 is 14 amino acids long. The repertoire was sequenced with immunoSEQ multiplex PCR; TCRdb's copy has only in-frame clones and lacks some. The data contain some 150,000 clones, about 88% of them singletons. The sequenced sample was peripheral blood. The receptor's source is a woman over 75 in a cohort sampled during active or convalescent COVID-19. The V and J genes are TRBV15 and TRBJ1-6, with unresolved D. CDR3 nucleotides: TGTGCCACCAGCAGAGGGGGAGACATCTGGAAGCTCCACTTT. It translates to CATSRGGDIWKLHF.